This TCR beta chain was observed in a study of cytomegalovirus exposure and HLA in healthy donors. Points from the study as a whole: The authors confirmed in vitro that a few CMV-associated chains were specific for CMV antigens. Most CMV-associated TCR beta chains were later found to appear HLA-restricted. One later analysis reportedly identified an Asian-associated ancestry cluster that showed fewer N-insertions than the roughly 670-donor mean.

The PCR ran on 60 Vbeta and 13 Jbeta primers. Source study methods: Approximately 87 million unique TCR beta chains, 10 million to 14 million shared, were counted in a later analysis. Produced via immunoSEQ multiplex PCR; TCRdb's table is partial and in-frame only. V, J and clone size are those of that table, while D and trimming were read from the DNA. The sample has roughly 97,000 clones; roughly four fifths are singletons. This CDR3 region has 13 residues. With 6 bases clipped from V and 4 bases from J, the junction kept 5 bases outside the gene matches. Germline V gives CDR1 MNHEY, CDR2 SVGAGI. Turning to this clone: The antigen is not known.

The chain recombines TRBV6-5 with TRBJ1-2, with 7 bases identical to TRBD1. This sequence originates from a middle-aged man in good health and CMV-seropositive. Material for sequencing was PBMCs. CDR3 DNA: TGTGCCAGCAGCTCGGACAGGCCCTATGGCTACACCTTC. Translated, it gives CASSSDRPYGYTF.